The clone carrying this T cell receptor (beta chain) was seen only a few times. Its specificity is not known. The CDR3 is 15 residues long. Germline CDR1 reads MRHNA; CDR2 reads SNTAGT. J gave up 8 bases and V 0 bases, and 2 bases lay outside the gene matches. This sample stems from a study of T-cell memory formation after mild COVID-19. Study findings and constraints: The study detected some responding clones in pre-infection memory, suggesting cross-reactive memory joined. Day 15 to 85 contracting clones showed balanced CD4/CD8; later expanders leaned CD4+. Mainly in CM and EM were contracting CD4+ clones; CD8+ were in EMRA.

It was 5'RACE with constant-segment primers that produced the TCR alpha and TCR beta cDNA libraries, which carried sample barcodes and UMIs. TCRdb fed the 5' RACE reads into MiXCR, producing one record per CDR3 protein. The profile shows around 530,000 distinct CDR3 sequences, roughly a fifth of them singletons. The receptor comes from an adult woman who had mild COVID-19 (a few samples of this study predate the infection). Cell type and time point are not known. Source material: PBMCs or a T cell subset sorted from them (not recorded which). V and J are TRBV6-4 and TRBJ2-1; the match to TRBD1 covers 12 bases. The CDR3 sequence is CASSDSGTGGDEQFF. The CDR3, as DNA: TGTGCCAGCAGTGACTCGGGGACAGGGGGCGATGAGCAGTTCTTC.